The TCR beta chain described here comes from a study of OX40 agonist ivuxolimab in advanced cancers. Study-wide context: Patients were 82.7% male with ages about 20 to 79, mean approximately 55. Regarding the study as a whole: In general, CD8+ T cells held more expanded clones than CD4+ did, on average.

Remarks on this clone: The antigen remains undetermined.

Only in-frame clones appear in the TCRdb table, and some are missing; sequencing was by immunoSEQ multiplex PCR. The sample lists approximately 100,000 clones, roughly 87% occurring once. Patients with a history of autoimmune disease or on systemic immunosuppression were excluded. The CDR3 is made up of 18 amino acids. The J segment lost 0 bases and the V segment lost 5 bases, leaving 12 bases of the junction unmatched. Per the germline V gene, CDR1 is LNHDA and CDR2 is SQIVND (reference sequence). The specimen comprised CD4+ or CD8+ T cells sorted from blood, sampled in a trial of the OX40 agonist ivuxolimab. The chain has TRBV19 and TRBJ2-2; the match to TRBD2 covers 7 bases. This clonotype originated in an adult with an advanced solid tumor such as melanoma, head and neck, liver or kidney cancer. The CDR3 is CASSFQPLADANTGELFF. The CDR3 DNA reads TGTGCCAGTAGTTTCCAACCTCTAGCGGACGCGAACACCGGGGAGCTGTTTTTT.